The 24 T cell receptor beta chains below all came from one sample that was sequenced in a study of blood T cell repertoires in COVID-19. Only in-frame clones appear in the TCRdb table, and some are missing; sequencing was by immunoSEQ multiplex PCR. This table has around 340,000 clones, around nine tenths appearing once. The specimen sequenced was peripheral blood. The source is a woman aged 60-70 years with COVID-19, enrolled during active disease.

As concerns this clone: The junction shows a germline mismatch at one end, possibly a read error. The rearrangement joins TRBV29-1 to TRBJ1-2; D may be TRBD1 (6 bases). Germline values: CDR1 SQVTM, CDR2 ANQGSEA. The CDR3 covers 12 residues. The CDR3 sequence is CSVEGLGGGYTF. CDR3 sequence (DNA): TGCAGCGTAGAAGGGTTAGGGGGAGGCTACACCTTC. Full variable domain (remainder filled in from reference TRBV29-1 and TRBJ1-2): SAVISQKPSRDICQRGTSLTIQCQVDSQVTMMFWYRQQPGQSLTLIATANQGSEATYESGFVIDKFPISRPNLTFSTLTVSNMSPEDSSIYLCSVEGLGGGYTFGSGTRLTVV.

This rearrangement joins TRBV12-3 or TRBV12-4 to TRBJ1-2, with a weak D call TRBD1 (6 bases). V was clipped by 6 bases and J by 8 bases, with 16 bases between them. The CDR3 length is 13 residues. CDR3 in amino acids: CASRTQGVRGYTF. The CDR3 coding sequence is TGTGCCAGCAGAACACAGGGAGTTCGGGGCTACACCTTC.

V gene TRBV10-3 combines with J gene TRBJ2-3, with 7 bases identical to TRBD1. Trimming took 4 bases from V and 2 from J; bases not matched to a gene: 3. CDR1 is ENHRY, CDR2 SYGVKD, per germline. There are 14 residues in the CDR3. CDR3 coding DNA: TGTGCCATCAGTGGACAGGGCTACACAGATACGCAGTATTTT. It translates to CAISGQGYTDTQYF.

This clone has just a few counts. The CDR3 region has the DNA TGTGCCAGCAGCCCTGATGAGGGCTCTGGAAACACCATATATTTT. It specifies CASSPDEGSGNTIYF. This chain links TRBV7-6 with TRBJ1-3, with D uncertain. V lost 5 bases to trimming and J lost 0 bases, with 11 bases between them. The germline gives CDR1 SGHVS, CDR2 FNYEAQ. The length of the CDR3 is 15 residues.

The chain is built from TRBV7-8 and TRBJ2-5, with 8 positions matching TRBD1. V shed 2 bases and J 7 bases; nucleotides not matched to a gene: 9. Germline V CDR1 and CDR2: SGHVS, FQNEAQ. The CDR3 length is 15 residues. The CDR3 reads CASSLSLDRAVTQYF. CDR3 in DNA: TGTGCCAGCAGCTTATCCCTGGACAGGGCAGTGACCCAGTACTTC.

The rearrangement joins TRBV6-2 or TRBV6-3 to TRBJ2-7; D is possibly TRBD1 (6 bases). The V gene's germline CDR1 is MNHEY and CDR2 SVGEGT. Trimming cost V 5 bases and J 4 bases, with 21 bases left between them. This CDR3 has 16 amino acids. The CDR3 coding sequence is TGTGCCAGCAGTCCGGAAGTTCTCCGGGACAATTACGAGCAGTACTTC. Its translation is CASSPEVLRDNYEQYF.

This clone was counted once. The chain uses TRBV7-2 and TRBJ2-2; D call uncertain. This CDR3 spans 13 amino acids. Trimming pared 1 base from V and 7 bases from J, leaving 7 bases between. Germline-derived CDR1 and CDR2 are SGHTA and FQGNSA. CDR3 residues: CASSLGLVGELFF. CDR3 nucleotide sequence: TGTGCCAGCAGCTTAGGACTGGTCGGGGAGCTGTTTTTT.

V is TRBV15 and J is TRBJ1-2; D is undetermined. This CDR3 has 14 residues. CDR1 is LNHNV, CDR2 YYDKDF, per germline (reference sequence). Trimming removed 0 bases at V and 4 bases at J, with 9 bases between. The CDR3 bases are TGTGCCACCAGCAGAGATCCGGGTTTCTATGGCTACACCTTC. It codes for CATSRDPGFYGYTF.

The chain has TRBV5-6 and TRBJ2-3, with a possible D match to TRBD2 (6 bases). Trimming removed 3 bases from V and 6 bases from J, with 17 bases in between. CDR1 is SGHDT and CDR2 is YYEEEE in the germline V gene. There are 15 residues in the CDR3. The CDR3 region has the DNA TGTGCCAGCAGCTGGAGGGTACAGCTAGGCGATACGCAGTATTTT. This encodes CASSWRVQLGDTQYF.

The genes are TRBV5-1 and TRBJ2-7; tentatively, D is TRBD2 (7 bases). Germline CDR1 and CDR2: SGHRS and YFSETQ. The CDR3 sequence is 15 residues long. V lost 3 bases and J lost 6, with 19 bases in between. DNA of the CDR3: TGCGCCAGCAGCTCCCAGGGGCTAGCGGACCTCGAGCAGTACTTC. It specifies CASSSQGLADLEQYF. Full variable domain (rest looked up from reference TRBV5-1 and TRBJ2-7): KAGVTQTPRYLIKTRGQQVTLSCSPISGHRSVSWYQQTPGQGLQFLFEYFSETQRNKGNFPGRFSGRQFSNSRSEMNVSTLELGDSALYLCASSSQGLADLEQYFGPGTRLTVT.

This clone was observed a handful of times. The chain uses TRBV4-2 and TRBJ1-5; D remains ambiguous. V was trimmed by 0 bases and J by 1 base, leaving 10 bases between them. The CDR3 loop spans 16 amino acids. Looked up from germline, CDR1 is LGHNA and CDR2 is YNFKEQ. This CDR3 is CASSQDPRKSNQPQHF. In nucleotides, the CDR3 is TGTGCCAGCAGCCAAGACCCTAGGAAGAGCAATCAGCCCCAGCATTTT.

This chain joins TRBV11-3 and TRBJ2-1; 10 bases fit TRBD2. V shed 1 base and J 3 bases; nucleotides not matched to a gene: 6. CDR1 and CDR2 (germline): SGHNT, YENEEA. The CDR3 is made up of 17 amino acids. This chain's CDR3 is CASSLGMASGGYNEQFF. In DNA form, the CDR3 reads TGTGCCAGCAGCTTAGGGATGGCTAGCGGGGGCTACAATGAGCAGTTCTTC.

The rearrangement uses TRBV3-1 (or the pseudogene TRBV3-2) and TRBJ2-7; 11 bases align to TRBD1. The CDR3 is made up of 15 amino acids. Per the germline V gene, CDR1 is LGHDT and CDR2 is YNNKEL (reference sequence). Trimming cost V 1 base and J 7 bases; bases outside gene matches: 6. The CDR3 DNA reads as TGTGCCAGCAGCCAAGTCGGGACAGGGGGTGAAGAGCAGTACTTC. This translates into CASSQVGTGGEEQYF.

This chain joins TRBV7-8 and TRBJ2-6; no clear D gene. The CDR3 sequence is 14 residues long. The ends were cut back, 7 bases at V and 0 bases at J, with 7 bases in the middle. Per germline, CDR1 SGHVS and CDR2 FQNEAQ. The CDR3: CASTESSGANVLTF. The CDR3, as DNA: TGTGCCAGCACTGAGAGCTCTGGGGCCAACGTCCTGACTTTC.

Turning to this clone: One end of the junction is discordant with germline, which a read error may explain. The chain recombines TRBV2 with TRBJ2-7; D remains unclear. The CDR3 has 12 residues. The germline CDR1 and CDR2 sequences are SNHLY and FYNNEI. The CDR3 DNA sequence: TGTGCCAGCAGAGAAGACCAGGCTACACAGTACTTC. It is translated as CASREDQATQYF.

V and J are TRBV4-1 and TRBJ2-5, with 9 positions matching TRBD1. The CDR3 is 15 residues long. After removal of 3 bases from V and 4 bases from J, the junction contained 6 bases not matched to a gene. Germline values: CDR1 MGHRA, CDR2 YSYEKL. The CDR3 is CASSQAGQGPETQYF. CDR3 in DNA: TGCGCCAGCAGCCAGGCGGGACAGGGACCAGAGACCCAGTACTTC.

The chain employs TRBV9 and TRBJ2-1; maybe TRBD1 (6 bases). The CDR3 has 14 amino acids. CDR1 and CDR2 (germline): SGDLS, YYNGEE. V shed 3 bases and J shed 9 bases, with 16 bases lying between them. As DNA, the CDR3 is TGTGCCAGCAGCGCGGGACACCTTAGAGGTGAGCAGTTCTTC. Residues: CASSAGHLRGEQFF. The variable domain in full, with the rest retrieved from reference TRBV9 and TRBJ2-1, is DSGVTQTPKHLITATGQRVTLRCSPRSGDLSVYWYQQSLDQGLQFLIQYYNGEERAKGNILERFSAQQFPDLHSELNLSSLELGDSALYFCASSAGHLRGEQFFGPGTRLTVL.

V and J are TRBV7-9 and TRBJ1-4; D gene ambiguous. The CDR3 runs 17 residues. CDR1 SEHNR and CDR2 FQNEAQ come from the germline V gene (reference sequence). Between the trimmed V and J ends, which lost 5 bases and 1 base, there was a span of 17 bases. The CDR3 sequence is CASSLAMGRVTNEKLFF. CDR3 sequence (DNA): TGTGCCAGCAGCCTGGCCATGGGGAGGGTAACTAATGAAAAACTGTTTTTT.

The chain has TRBV4-2 and TRBJ2-3; 9 nucleotides line up with TRBD2. The CDR3 runs 17 residues. The ends lost 4 bases at V and 2 bases at J; junction bases unmatched: 10. Germline CDR1 reads LGHNA; CDR2 reads YNFKEQ. CDR3 loop: CASSPGSLAGYTDTQYF. The CDR3 DNA reads TGTGCCAGCAGCCCAGGGAGTCTAGCGGGGTACACAGATACGCAGTATTTT.

This clone was seen at least ten times. This chain uses TRBV14 with TRBJ2-1; D gene ambiguous. V gave up 1 base and J gave up 2 bases, with 6 bases separating them. CDR3 size: 14 residues. Germline V gene data show CDR1 as SGHDN and CDR2 as FVKESK. The CDR3 DNA is TGTGCCAGCAGCCAAGGGCACCCCTACAATGAGCAGTTCTTC. It codes for CASSQGHPYNEQFF.

This sequence joins TRBV3-1 (or the pseudogene TRBV3-2) and TRBJ1-2; 7 nucleotides align to TRBD1. The trim removed 6 bases at V and 4 bases at J, leaving 5 bases unmatched. The CDR3 has 13 residues. Germline assignment: CDR1 LGHDT and CDR2 YNNKEL (reference sequence). The CDR3 DNA follows: TGTGCCAGCAGGAAGGCAGGGGGCTATGGCTACACCTTC. The encoded protein is CASRKAGGYGYTF.

The chain recombines TRBV27 with TRBJ2-1, with D perhaps TRBD1 (5 bases). V dropped 4 bases and J dropped 10 bases, with 23 bases sitting between them. Per germline, CDR1 MNHEY and CDR2 SMNVEV (reference sequence). This CDR3 is built from 16 residues. In DNA form, the CDR3 reads TGTGCCAGCAGTTCCCTATGGGCAGGACAAATCCTAGAGCAGTTCTTC. Amino acid sequence: CASSSLWAGQILEQFF.

This clone was counted a single time. The rearrangement joins TRBV4-1 to TRBJ2-4, with D unclear. The germline V gene encodes CDR1 MGHRA and CDR2 YSYEKL. The CDR3 consists of 15 residues. Trimming took 4 bases from V and 0 from J, leaving 10 bases between them. CDR3 sequence reads: CASSLRFLAKNIQYF. For the CDR3, the DNA is TGCGCCAGCAGCCTGAGGTTTCTAGCCAAAAACATTCAGTACTTC.

The rearrangement joins TRBV4-2 to TRBJ2-3, with 10 bases identical to TRBD2. Germline V gives CDR1 LGHNA, CDR2 YNFKEQ. Trimming cost V 1 base and J 3 bases; bases outside gene matches: 4. The CDR3 spans 16 residues. The CDR3 DNA sequence: TGTGCCAGCAGCCAAGGGAGCGGGGGGGCTACAGATACGCAGTATTTT. Its protein is CASSQGSGGATDTQYF.